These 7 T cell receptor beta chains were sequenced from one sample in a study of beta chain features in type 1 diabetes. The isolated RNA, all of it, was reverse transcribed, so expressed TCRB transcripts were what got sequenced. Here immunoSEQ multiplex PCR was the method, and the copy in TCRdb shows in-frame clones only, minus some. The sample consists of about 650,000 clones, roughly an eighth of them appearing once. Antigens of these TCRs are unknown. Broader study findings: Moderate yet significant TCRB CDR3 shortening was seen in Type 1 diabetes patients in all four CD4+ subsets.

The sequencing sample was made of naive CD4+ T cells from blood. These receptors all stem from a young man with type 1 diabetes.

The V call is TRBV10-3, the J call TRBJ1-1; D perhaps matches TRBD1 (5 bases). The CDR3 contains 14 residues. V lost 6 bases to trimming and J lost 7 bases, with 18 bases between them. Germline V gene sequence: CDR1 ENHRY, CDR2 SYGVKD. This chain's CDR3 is CAISGAGLTGEAFF. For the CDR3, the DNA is TGTGCCATCAGCGGGGCGGGGTTGACGGGTGAAGCTTTCTTT.

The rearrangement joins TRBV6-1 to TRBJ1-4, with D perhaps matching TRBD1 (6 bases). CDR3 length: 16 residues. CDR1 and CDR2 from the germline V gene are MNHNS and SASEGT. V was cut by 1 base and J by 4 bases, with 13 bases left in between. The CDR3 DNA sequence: TGTGCCAGCAGTGAAGGATGGGGGCTGGGTAATGAAAAACTGTTTTTT. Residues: CASSEGWGLGNEKLFF.

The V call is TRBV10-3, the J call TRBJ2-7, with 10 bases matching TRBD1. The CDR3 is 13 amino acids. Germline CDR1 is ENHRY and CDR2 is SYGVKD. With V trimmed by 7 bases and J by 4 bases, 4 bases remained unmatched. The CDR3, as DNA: TGTGCCATCAAGGGGACAGGGGAGTACGAGCAGTACTTC. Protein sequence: CAIKGTGEYEQYF.

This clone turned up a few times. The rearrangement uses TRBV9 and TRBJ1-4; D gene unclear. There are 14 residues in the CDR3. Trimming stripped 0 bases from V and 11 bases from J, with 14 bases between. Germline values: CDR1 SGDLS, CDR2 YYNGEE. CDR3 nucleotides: TGTGCCAGCAGCGTAGCTTCGTCAGGCGGTAAACTGTTTTTT. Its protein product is CASSVASSGGKLFF.

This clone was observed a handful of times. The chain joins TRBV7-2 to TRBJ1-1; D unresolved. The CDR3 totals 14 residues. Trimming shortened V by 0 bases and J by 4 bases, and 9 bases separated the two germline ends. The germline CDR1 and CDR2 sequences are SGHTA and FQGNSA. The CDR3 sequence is CASSLAGSVTEAFF. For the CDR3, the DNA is TGTGCCAGCAGCTTAGCTGGTTCGGTCACTGAAGCTTTCTTT.

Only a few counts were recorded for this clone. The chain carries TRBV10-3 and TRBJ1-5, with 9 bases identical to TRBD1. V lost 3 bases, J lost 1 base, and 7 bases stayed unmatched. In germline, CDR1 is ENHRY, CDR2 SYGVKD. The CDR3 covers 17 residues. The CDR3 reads CAISEGTGRGSNQPQHF. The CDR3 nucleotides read TGTGCCATCAGTGAAGGGACAGGGAGGGGCAGCAATCAGCCCCAGCATTTT.

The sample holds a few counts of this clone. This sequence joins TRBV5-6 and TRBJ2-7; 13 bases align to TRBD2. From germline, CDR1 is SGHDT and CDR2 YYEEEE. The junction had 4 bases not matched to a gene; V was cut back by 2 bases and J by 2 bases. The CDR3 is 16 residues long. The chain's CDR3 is CASSFTGTSGTYEQYF. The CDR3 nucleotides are TGTGCCAGCAGCTTTACCGGGACTAGCGGGACCTACGAGCAGTACTTC.